This TCR beta chain appears in the sequencing data of a study of shared clonotypes between healthy human individuals. The method was immunoSEQ multiplex PCR; TCRdb's version includes in-frame clones alone and lacks a portion of them. The repertoire has some 1 million clones, roughly 80% of them found once; the top ten carry 1.4%. Negatively enriched CD4+ T cells were divided by CD45RA into naive and memory. With regard to this clone: Antigen: not known.

The CDR3 runs 15 residues. Overall study results and limits: On the whole, naive subsets had larger estimated richness than memory subsets had.

The material sequenced was memory CD4+ T cells sorted from blood. The subset: CD45RA-negative fraction. The J gene is TRBJ1-1, the V gene TRBV21-1. TRBV21-1 is marked as a pseudogene. The source of this sequence is a man aged 18 to 30 in good health. The CDR3 DNA follows: TGTGCCAGCAGCAAAGAAAACGACCGGAACACTGAAGCTTTCTTT. Translation: CASSKENDRNTEAFF.